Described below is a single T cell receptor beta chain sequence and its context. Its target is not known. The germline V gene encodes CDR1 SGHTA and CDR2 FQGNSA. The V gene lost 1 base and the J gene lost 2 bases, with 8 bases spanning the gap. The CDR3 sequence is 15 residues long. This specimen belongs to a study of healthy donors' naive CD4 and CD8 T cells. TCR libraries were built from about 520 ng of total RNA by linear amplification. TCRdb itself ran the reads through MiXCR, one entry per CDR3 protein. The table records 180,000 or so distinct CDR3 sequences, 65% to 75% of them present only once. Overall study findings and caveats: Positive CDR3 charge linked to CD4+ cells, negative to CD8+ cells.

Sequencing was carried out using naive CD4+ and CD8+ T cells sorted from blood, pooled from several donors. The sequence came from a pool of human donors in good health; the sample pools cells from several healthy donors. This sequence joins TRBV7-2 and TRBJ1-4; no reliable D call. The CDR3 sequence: CASSLGYRTNEKLFF. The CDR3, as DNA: TGTGCCAGCAGCTTAGGTTATAGGACTAATGAAAAACTGTTTTTT.